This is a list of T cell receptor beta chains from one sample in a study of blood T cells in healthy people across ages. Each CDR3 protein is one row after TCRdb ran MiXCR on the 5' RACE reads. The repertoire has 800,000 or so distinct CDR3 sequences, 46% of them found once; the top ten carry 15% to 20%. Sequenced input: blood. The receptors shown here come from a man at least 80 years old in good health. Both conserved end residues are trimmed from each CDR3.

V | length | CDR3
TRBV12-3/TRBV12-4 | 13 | ASSNPWGMNTEAF
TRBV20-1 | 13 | SARDWSGPQETQY
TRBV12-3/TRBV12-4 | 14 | ASSPARTGEADTQY
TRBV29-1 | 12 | SVTGGGGTDTQY
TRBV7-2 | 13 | ASSPAPSLLYEQY
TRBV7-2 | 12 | ASGSSGSGGEQF
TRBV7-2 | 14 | ASSLGGAGGYNEQF
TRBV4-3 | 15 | ASSQEAPGHGADTQY
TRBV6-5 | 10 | ASSYNTDTQY
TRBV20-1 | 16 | SARGVWADSGSYNEQF
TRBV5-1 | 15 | ASSSITGGSYNSPLH
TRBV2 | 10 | ANIAAGAEQY
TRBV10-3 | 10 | AISESAQIQY
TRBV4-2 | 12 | ASSQDTEIYGYT
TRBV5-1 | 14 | ASSPRTSSGANVLT
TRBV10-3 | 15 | AISESLAGPRTDTRY
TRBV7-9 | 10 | AILTKSYEQY
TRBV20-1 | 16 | SATTSGGPRGPIETQY
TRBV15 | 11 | ATSRGTTDTQY
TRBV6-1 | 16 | ASRRGLAGQLEYNEQF
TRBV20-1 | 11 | SAEDRAGETQY
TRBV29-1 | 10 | SVTTITDTQY
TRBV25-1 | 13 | ASSDARGPYSEQF
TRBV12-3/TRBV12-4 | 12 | ASIRDRFPYEQY
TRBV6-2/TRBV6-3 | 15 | ASSYSPLGGIYNEQF
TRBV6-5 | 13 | ASSWEAGRAGTQY
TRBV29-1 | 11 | SVGQGDSYEQY
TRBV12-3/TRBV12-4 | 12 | ASSLRVGADTQY
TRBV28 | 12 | ASRALDRGKTQY
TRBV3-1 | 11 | ASSRVMNTEAF
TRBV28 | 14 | ASSLSLAGGVDTQY
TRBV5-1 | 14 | ASSLGGTSGKGEQF
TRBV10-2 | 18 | ASSEGQPGLAAGAKNIQY
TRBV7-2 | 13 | ASSPRGSFTDTQY
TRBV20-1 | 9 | SASAPGELF
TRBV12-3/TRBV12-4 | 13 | ASSYSGESYNEQF
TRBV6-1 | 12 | ATVTRTDNSPLH
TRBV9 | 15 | ASSARLAGGGHNEQF
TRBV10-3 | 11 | AISFDLAYEQY
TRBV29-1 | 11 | SVEAGGVHEQY